One and the same sample provided the 20 T cell receptor beta chains below, sequenced in a study of blood T cell repertoires in COVID-19. Libraries were prepared by immunoSEQ multiplex PCR; TCRdb keeps only in-frame clonotypes and omits some of them. Seen here are 200,000 to 250,000 clones, roughly 80% observed once, and the top ten hold under 10%. The specimen sequenced was peripheral blood. Every receptor here comes from a woman of 80 years or more with COVID-19, enrolled during active disease.

The V and J genes are TRBV6-5 and TRBJ1-5, with TRBD1 as a possible D gene (6 bases). The germline CDR1 and CDR2 sequences are MNHEY and SVGAGI. The CDR3 extends over 15 amino acids. Trimming stripped 7 bases from V and 6 bases from J, with 19 bases between. The CDR3 coding sequence is TGTGCCAGCACCTTTCAAGTGTGGGGGCGTCAGCCCCAGCATTTT. It translates to CASTFQVWGRQPQHF.

A single count supports this clone. V is TRBV3-1 (or the pseudogene TRBV3-2) and J is TRBJ2-1, with 8 bases identical to TRBD2. The CDR3 spans 17 residues. After removal of 1 base from V and 0 bases from J, the junction contained 5 bases not matched to a gene. Germline values: CDR1 LGHDT, CDR2 YNNKEL (reference sequence). CDR3 sequence: CASSQALAGNSYNEQFF. Written as DNA, the CDR3 is TGTGCCAGCAGCCAAGCCTTAGCGGGAAACTCCTACAATGAGCAGTTCTTC.

The table lists this clone with a count of one. The chain carries TRBV9 and TRBJ2-3; a possible D gene is TRBD2 (5 bases). The CDR3 runs 14 residues. The V end was cut by 4 bases, the J end by 1 base, with 10 bases between. Germline V gene data show CDR1 as SGDLS and CDR2 as YYNGEE. CDR3 region: CASSFSGGTDTQYF. The CDR3 DNA reads TGTGCCAGCAGCTTCTCCGGGGGCACAGATACGCAGTATTTT.

For this clone: Germline and junction disagree at one end, which may indicate a read error. The chain recombines TRBV4-1 with TRBJ2-7, with TRBD1 as a possible D gene (5 bases). Per germline, CDR1 MGHRA and CDR2 YSYEKL. The CDR3 loop spans 14 amino acids. CDR3 loop: CASGQTEVPYEQYF. The CDR3 nucleotides are TGCGCCAGCGGCCAGACAGAGGTACCCTACGAGCAGTACTTC.

The rearrangement uses TRBV7-9 and TRBJ1-4; TRBD1 matches 7 bases. The J segment lost 13 bases and the V segment lost 3 bases, leaving 8 bases of the junction unmatched. The CDR3 extends over 13 amino acids. The germline V gene encodes CDR1 SEHNR and CDR2 FQNEAQ (reference sequence). CDR3 bases: TGTGCCAGCAGCTTGGAGACCCGGGACAGACTGTTTTTT. As protein: CASSLETRDRLFF.

V usage is TRBV5-4 and J usage is TRBJ2-6; D ambiguous. V was trimmed by 0 bases and J by 0 bases, leaving 10 bases between them. Germline CDR1 SGHNT, CDR2 YYREEE (reference sequence). The CDR3 spans 17 residues. CDR3 residues: CASSLAQAPSGANVLTF. Here the CDR3 DNA reads TGTGCCAGCAGCTTGGCGCAGGCCCCCTCTGGGGCCAACGTCCTGACTTTC.

The J gene is TRBJ1-2, the V gene TRBV13, with a possible D match to TRBD1 (6 bases). The CDR3 extends over 15 amino acids. The germline CDR1 and CDR2 sequences are PRHDT and FYEKMQ (reference sequence). The V end lost 1 base, the J end lost 5 bases, and 14 bases lay between the germline ends. The CDR3 here is CASSLVQGSRYGYTF. The CDR3 DNA follows: TGTGCCAGCAGCTTAGTACAGGGATCAAGGTATGGCTACACCTTC. The complete variable domain, with remaining parts taken from reference TRBV13 and TRBJ1-2, reads AAGVIQSPRHLIKEKRETATLKCYPIPRHDTVYWYQQGPGQDPQFLISFYEKMQSDKGSIPDRFSAQQFSDYHSELNMSSLELGDSALYFCASSLVQGSRYGYTFGSGTRLTVV.

This clone was counted a few times. V is TRBV3-1 (or the pseudogene TRBV3-2) and J is TRBJ2-3, with 7 positions matching TRBD2. In germline, CDR1 is LGHDT, CDR2 YNNKEL (reference sequence). Unmatched junction bases numbered 7, after V lost 4 bases and J lost 0 bases. The CDR3 consists of 16 residues. This CDR3 reads CASSPGHSGSTDTQYF. Here the CDR3 DNA reads TGTGCCAGCAGCCCGGGGCATAGCGGGAGCACAGATACGCAGTATTTT.

The J gene is TRBJ2-7, the V gene TRBV18, with 7 bases lining up with TRBD1. The CDR3 sequence is 14 residues long. Unmatched junction bases numbered 6, after V lost 3 bases and J lost 4 bases. The germline gives CDR1 KGHSH, CDR2 LQKENI. The DNA for the CDR3 is TGTGCCAGCTCACCCAACCAGGGGGATTACGAGCAGTACTTC. Translation gives CASSPNQGDYEQYF.

This sequence joins TRBV6-5 and TRBJ1-5, with a tentative D call TRBD1 (6 bases). The V gene's germline CDR1 is MNHEY and CDR2 SVGAGI. Trimming pared 6 bases from V and 7 bases from J, leaving 16 bases between. CDR3 length: 14 residues. CDR3 sequence (DNA): TGTGCCAGCAGCCCGTCAGGGGAGGGACAGCCCCAGCATTTT. The encoded protein is CASSPSGEGQPQHF.

The chain uses TRBV13 and TRBJ1-1, with D possibly TRBD1 on 5 matching bases. CDR1 and CDR2 from the germline V gene are PRHDT and FYEKMQ (reference sequence). The germline V and J ends were trimmed by 3 bases and 5 bases, with 13 bases remaining between them. CDR3 length equals 14 residues. The CDR3 sequence is CASSFLGGNTEAFF. The CDR3 coding sequence is TGTGCCAGCAGCTTCCTCGGGGGGAATACTGAAGCTTTCTTT.

The rearrangement uses TRBV6-5 and TRBJ1-3, with D perhaps matching TRBD1 (6 bases). With 5 bases removed from V and 0 bases from J, the gap between germline ends came to 11 bases. The CDR3 runs to 15 residues. The germline V gene encodes CDR1 MNHEY and CDR2 SVGAGI. The CDR3 region is CASSPTQGSGNTIYF. DNA for the CDR3: TGTGCCAGCAGTCCAACACAGGGCTCTGGAAACACCATATATTTT.

The chain joins TRBV6-2 or TRBV6-3 to TRBJ2-3; TRBD1 matches 7 bases. The CDR3 has 17 residues. After removal of 6 bases from V and 0 bases from J, the junction contained 12 bases not matched to a gene. Germline CDR1 is MNHEY and CDR2 is SVGEGT. The chain's CDR3 is CASSHTNRGRSTDTQYF. The CDR3 DNA reads as TGTGCCAGCAGCCACACTAACAGGGGTCGGAGCACAGATACGCAGTATTTT.

The chain has TRBV7-9 and TRBJ2-2, with D uncertain. From germline, CDR1 is SEHNR and CDR2 FQNEAQ (reference sequence). Trimming stripped 5 bases from V and 7 bases from J, with 20 bases between. The CDR3 covers 16 residues. The CDR3 DNA reads as TGTGCCAGCAGCCCCCCCGAATCGAAACCGAGCGGGGAGCTGTTTTTT. Protein sequence: CASSPPESKPSGELFF.

V gene TRBV5-4 combines with J gene TRBJ1-6; unclear D gene. CDR1 and CDR2 (germline): SGHNT, YYREEE (reference sequence). The V gene lost 2 bases and the J gene lost 1 base, with 13 bases spanning the gap. The CDR3 has 17 amino acids. CDR3 sequence (DNA): TGTGCCAGCAGCTTTGGAGGGTGGGCATCCTATAATTCACCCCTCCACTTT. It is translated as CASSFGGWASYNSPLHF.

This clone was detected a few times. The CDR3 sequence is CASPRDRDCWSNQPQHF. For the CDR3, the DNA is TGCGCCAGCCCCCGGGACAGGGACTGTTGGAGCAATCAGCCCCAGCATTTT. The chain couples TRBV5-1 to TRBJ1-5, with TRBD1 matching 9 bases. Trimming removed 7 bases from V and 1 base from J; junction bases left unmatched: 12. The V gene's germline CDR1 is SGHRS and CDR2 YFSETQ. The CDR3 is 17 amino acids.

The chain is built from TRBV3-1 (or the pseudogene TRBV3-2) and TRBJ2-7, with D perhaps TRBD2 (6 bases). The CDR3 runs 16 residues. The V and J ends lost 6 bases and 3 bases respectively, with 21 bases between them. The V gene's germline CDR1 is LGHDT and CDR2 YNNKEL (reference sequence). This CDR3 is CASSLTGTFPRYEQYF. Written as DNA, the CDR3 is TGTGCCAGCAGTCTTACCGGGACTTTCCCCCGCTACGAGCAGTACTTC.

The V call is TRBV19, the J call TRBJ1-5; the D is unclear. The V end was cut by 4 bases, the J end by 6 bases, with 19 bases between. The CDR3 sequence is 16 residues long. Germline CDR1 is LNHDA and CDR2 is SQIVND (reference sequence). The CDR3 is CASSSFGIAEGQPQHF. The CDR3 nucleotides are TGTGCCAGTAGTAGCTTCGGGATCGCGGAAGGTCAGCCCCAGCATTTT.

The chain has TRBV2 and TRBJ2-4; D perhaps matches TRBD2 (7 bases). The CDR3 extends over 14 amino acids. Germline CDR1 reads SNHLY; CDR2 reads FYNNEI. Trimming left V 6 bases short and J 8 bases short, with 17 bases between. CDR3 in amino acids: CASSLGEGGHIQYF. DNA for the CDR3: TGTGCCAGCAGCCTCGGGGAGGGGGGGCACATTCAGTACTTC.

The chain couples TRBV19 to TRBJ1-6; D not certain. The CDR3 consists of 13 residues. Germline CDR1 and CDR2: LNHDA and SQIVND (reference sequence). V was shortened by 3 bases and J by 9 bases, with 9 bases between the two germline ends. The CDR3 reads CASSIGLSSPLHF. The CDR3 DNA follows: TGTGCCAGTAGTATTGGCCTCTCTTCACCCCTCCACTTT.